This is a list of T cell receptor beta chains from one sample in a study of cytomegalovirus exposure and HLA in healthy donors. TCRdb keeps only in-frame clones here, not all; method: immunoSEQ multiplex PCR. The sample holds under 200,000 clones, around 68% seen once. Sequenced input: PBMCs. All receptors derive from a man aged 45 to 65 in good health and CMV-seronegative. CDR3s include the opening cysteine and the closing phenylalanine or tryptophan.

len,v_gene,j_gene,CDR3aa
16,TRBV5-1,TRBJ2-2,CASSLQGAPNTGELFF
14,TRBV27,TRBJ1-6,CARSPRGQDSPLHF
13,TRBV7-9,TRBJ1-2,CASSPGGARGYTF
16,TRBV10-3,TRBJ1-2,CAISEWGTESNYGYTF
11,TRBV14,TRBJ1-1,CASSQYMEAFF
13,TRBV6-1,TRBJ1-5,CASEDRGVQPQHF
15,TRBV25-1,TRBJ2-2,CASRGNGRDTGELFF
13,TRBV5-1,TRBJ1-3,CASSLGRGNTIYF
15,TRBV6-6,TRBJ2-3,CASSPGGSSTDTQYF
17,TRBV7-6,TRBJ2-1,CASSLGGSGAPYNEQFF
15,TRBV11-2,TRBJ2-7,CASSLDRGVSYEQYF
12,TRBV29-1,TRBJ1-1,CSVLGQNTEAFF
16,TRBV5-1,TRBJ1-1,CASSSGTGRQNTEAFF
17,TRBV5-1,TRBJ2-7,CASSLGALAGPTYEQYF
13,TRBV27,TRBJ1-1,CATNNRGNTEAFF
12,TRBV7-8,TRBJ1-2,CASSLTTGGYTF
18,TRBV7-9,TRBJ2-2,CASSPFLRDRVSTGELFF
15,TRBV19,TRBJ1-4,CASSIGLGGREKLFF
14,TRBV6-1,TRBJ1-1,CASSFSTGGSEAFF
15,TRBV6-1,TRBJ1-2,CASSEVGLDRVGYTF
12,TRBV28,TRBJ1-1,CASGATGPEAFF
15,TRBV5-1,TRBJ2-1,CASSRTSGGYNEQFF
17,TRBV5-1,TRBJ2-5,CASSLGSWAGGQETQYF
13,TRBV4-1,TRBJ1-1,CASSQRSGTEAFF
13,TRBV7-9,TRBJ1-2,CASSLGRGEGYTF
15,TRBV27,TRBJ1-2,CASSTWGQTNYGYTF
15,TRBV19,TRBJ2-1,CASSTTGTSYNEQFF
13,TRBV7-2,TRBJ2-3,CASSPGLIDTQYF
14,TRBV7-2,TRBJ2-5,CASSLAGGQETQYF
16,TRBV5-6,TRBJ2-7,CASSSTSRDRLYEQYF
17,TRBV7-6,TRBJ2-7,CASSPLRDSGGFYEQYF
16,TRBV5-4,TRBJ1-1,CASSPVIRQQNTEAFF
17,TRBV15,TRBJ2-3,CATSRTSGGAGSDTQYF
17,TRBV11-2,TRBJ1-2,CASGPGWDRPANYGYTF
14,TRBV2,TRBJ2-3,CASGPFASTDTQYF
14,TRBV11-2,TRBJ2-1,CASSLDRAGKEQFF